The clone carrying this T cell receptor beta chain was seen a few times. Its antigen is not identified. In the library, individual cDNA molecules carried attached unique molecular identifiers. TCRdb fed the 5' RACE reads into MiXCR, producing one record per CDR3 protein. The repertoire consists of about 80,000 distinct CDR3 sequences, with over 9.5% occurring once and the leading ten covering about 3.4%. These data are taken from a study of early T cells in non-severe SARS-CoV-2 infection. Study outcomes and limitations: VDJdb matching skewed toward anti-spike CD8 responses, missing private and CD4 specificities.

With 5 bases clipped from V and 2 bases from J, the junction kept 5 bases outside the gene matches. Germline loops: CDR1 MNHEY, CDR2 SVGAGI. The CDR3 consists of 15 residues. The specimen sequenced was whole blood. The V gene is TRBV6-5, the J gene TRBJ2-3, with 9 bases fitting TRBD1. This TCR was sampled from an adult who was a healthcare worker with PCR-confirmed SARS-CoV-2 infection or an uninfected control (not recorded which). For the CDR3, the DNA is TGTGCCAGCAGTGCCGGGACAGGGTTCACAGATACGCAGTATTTT. It is translated as CASSAGTGFTDTQYF.